This TCR beta chain stems from a study of T cells in Graves' hyperthyroidism and ophthalmopathy. Whole-study findings and limits: Ophthalmopathy was separated from stable hyperthyroidism by a 13 V-J model. Peripheral blood also featured most of the thyroid clonotypes expanded above 0.001.

This clonotype has more than one count but fewer than ten. Antigen unknown. Amplification targeted TCR beta CDR3 regions from RNA transcripts. Using the HTBI primer set, a first-round RT-PCR was run on the TCR CDR3. TCRdb ran MiXCR on the multiplex PCR reads and lists one entry per CDR3 protein. The sample shows 550,000 to 600,000 distinct CDR3 sequences, 16% of them seen only once. Sequencing was done on a sample of blood. This clonotype originated in a woman younger than 35 with Graves' hyperthyroidism.

The CDR3 coding sequence is TGTGCCAGCAGTTACCGCCCAGGTTGGGGTGAAAAACTGTTTTTT. As protein: CASSYRPGWGEKLFF. The chain is built from TRBV6-5 and TRBJ1-4; no clear D gene. Trimming took 2 bases from V and 7 from J, leaving 14 bases between them. There are 15 residues in the CDR3. Germline V gives CDR1 MNHEY, CDR2 SVGAGI.